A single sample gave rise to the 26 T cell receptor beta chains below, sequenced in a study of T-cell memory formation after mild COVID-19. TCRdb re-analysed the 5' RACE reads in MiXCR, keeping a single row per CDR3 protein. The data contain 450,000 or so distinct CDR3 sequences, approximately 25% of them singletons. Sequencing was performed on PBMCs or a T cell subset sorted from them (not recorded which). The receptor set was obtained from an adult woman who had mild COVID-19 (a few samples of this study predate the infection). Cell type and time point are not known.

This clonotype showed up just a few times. The CDR3 nucleotides are TGTGCCAGCAGCTCCGGGACTCCGAGGGAGACCCAGTACTTC. Its protein product is CASSSGTPRETQYF. V usage is TRBV7-2 and J usage is TRBJ2-5; a weak D match, TRBD2 (6 bases). CDR1 is SGHTA and CDR2 is FQGNSA in the germline V gene. This CDR3 has 14 amino acids. Trimming pared 4 bases from V and 5 bases from J, leaving 14 bases between.

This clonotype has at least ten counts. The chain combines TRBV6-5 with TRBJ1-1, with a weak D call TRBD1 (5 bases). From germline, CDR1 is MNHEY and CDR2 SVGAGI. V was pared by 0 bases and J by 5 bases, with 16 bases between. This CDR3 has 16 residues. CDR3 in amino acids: CASSYSLGTRVTEAFF. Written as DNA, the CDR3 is TGTGCCAGCAGTTACTCCTTGGGGACTCGGGTGACTGAAGCTTTCTTT.

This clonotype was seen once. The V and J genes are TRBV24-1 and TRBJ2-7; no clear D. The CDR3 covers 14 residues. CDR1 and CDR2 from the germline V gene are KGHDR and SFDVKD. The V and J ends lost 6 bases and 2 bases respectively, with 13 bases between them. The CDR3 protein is CATSPSTRTYEQYF. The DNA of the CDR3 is TGTGCCACCAGTCCGTCGACAAGGACCTACGAGCAGTACTTC.

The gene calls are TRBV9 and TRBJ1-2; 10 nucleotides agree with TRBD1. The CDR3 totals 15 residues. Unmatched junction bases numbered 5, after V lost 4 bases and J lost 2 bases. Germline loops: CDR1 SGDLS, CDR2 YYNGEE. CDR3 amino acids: CASSPWTGGNYGYTF. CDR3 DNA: TGTGCCAGCAGCCCATGGACAGGGGGAAACTATGGCTACACCTTC.

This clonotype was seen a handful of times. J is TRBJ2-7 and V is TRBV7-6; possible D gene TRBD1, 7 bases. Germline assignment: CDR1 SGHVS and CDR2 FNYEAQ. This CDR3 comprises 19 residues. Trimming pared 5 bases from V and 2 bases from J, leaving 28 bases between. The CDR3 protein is CASSDDKGASSGNPYEQYF. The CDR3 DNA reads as TGTGCCAGCAGCGACGACAAGGGGGCGAGTAGCGGCAACCCCTACGAGCAGTACTTC.

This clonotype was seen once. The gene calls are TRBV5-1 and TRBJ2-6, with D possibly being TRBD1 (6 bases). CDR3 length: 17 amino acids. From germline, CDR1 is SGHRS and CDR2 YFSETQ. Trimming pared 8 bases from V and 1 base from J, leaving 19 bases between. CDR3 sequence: CASGDIFHRSGANVLTF. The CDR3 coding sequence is TGCGCCAGTGGGGACATCTTTCATAGGTCTGGGGCCAACGTCCTGACTTTC.

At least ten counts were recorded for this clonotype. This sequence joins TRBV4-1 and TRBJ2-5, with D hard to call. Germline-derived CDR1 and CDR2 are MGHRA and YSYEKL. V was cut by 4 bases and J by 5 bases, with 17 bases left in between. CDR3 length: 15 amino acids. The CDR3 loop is CASSRRRSERETQYF. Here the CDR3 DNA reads TGCGCCAGCAGCCGCCGGCGGTCCGAAAGGGAGACCCAGTACTTC.

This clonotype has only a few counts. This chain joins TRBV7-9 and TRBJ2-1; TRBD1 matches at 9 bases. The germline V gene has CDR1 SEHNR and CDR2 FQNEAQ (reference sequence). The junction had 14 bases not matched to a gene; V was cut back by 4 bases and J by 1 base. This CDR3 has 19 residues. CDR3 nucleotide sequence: TGTGCCAGCAGCTCGACCGGGACAGGGAAGTTTAGGTCCTACAATGAGCAGTTCTTC. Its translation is CASSSTGTGKFRSYNEQFF.

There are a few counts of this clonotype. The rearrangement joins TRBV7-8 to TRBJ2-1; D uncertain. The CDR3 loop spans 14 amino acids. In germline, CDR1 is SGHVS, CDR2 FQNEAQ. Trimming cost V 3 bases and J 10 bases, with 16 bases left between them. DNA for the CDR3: TGTGCCAGCAGCTTGGATACCTTATTGGGGGAGCAGTTCTTC. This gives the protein CASSLDTLLGEQFF.

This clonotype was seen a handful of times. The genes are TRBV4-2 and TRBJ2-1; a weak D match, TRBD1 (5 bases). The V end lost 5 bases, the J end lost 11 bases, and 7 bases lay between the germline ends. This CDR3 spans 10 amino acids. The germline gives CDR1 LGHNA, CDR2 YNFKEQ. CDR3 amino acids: CASSAGKQFF. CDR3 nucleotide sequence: TGTGCCAGCAGCGCAGGGAAGCAGTTCTTC.

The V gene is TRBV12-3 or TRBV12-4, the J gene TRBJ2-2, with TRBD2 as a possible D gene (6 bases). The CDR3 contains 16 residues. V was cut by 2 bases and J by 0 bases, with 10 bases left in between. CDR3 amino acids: CASSLWAGTNTGELFF. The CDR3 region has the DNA TGTGCCAGCAGTTTATGGGCGGGGACGAACACCGGGGAGCTGTTTTTT.

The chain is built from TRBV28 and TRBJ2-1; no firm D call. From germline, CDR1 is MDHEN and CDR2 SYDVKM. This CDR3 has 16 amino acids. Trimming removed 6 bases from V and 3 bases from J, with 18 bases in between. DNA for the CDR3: TGTGCCAGCAGGAATGGTTTAGAGAACAGCTACAATGAGCAGTTCTTC. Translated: CASRNGLENSYNEQFF.

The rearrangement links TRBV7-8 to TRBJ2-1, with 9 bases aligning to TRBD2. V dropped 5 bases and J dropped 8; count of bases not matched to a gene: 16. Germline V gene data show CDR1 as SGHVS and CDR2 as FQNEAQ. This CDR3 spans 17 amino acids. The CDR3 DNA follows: TGTGCCAGCAGCCCCATTCGACAGCCTAGCGGGGTCCATGAGCAGTTCTTC. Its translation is CASSPIRQPSGVHEQFF. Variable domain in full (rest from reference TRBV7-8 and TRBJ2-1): GAGVSQSPRYKVAKRGQDVALRCDPISGHVSLFWYQQALGQGPEFLTYFQNEAQLDKSGLPSDRFFAERPEGSVSTLKIQRTQQEDSAVYLCASSPIRQPSGVHEQFFGPGTRLTVL.

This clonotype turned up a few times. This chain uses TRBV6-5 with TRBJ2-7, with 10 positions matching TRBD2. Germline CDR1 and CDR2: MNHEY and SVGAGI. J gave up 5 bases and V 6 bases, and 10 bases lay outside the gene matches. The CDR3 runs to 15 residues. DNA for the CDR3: TGTGCCAGCAGATCGCCTAGCGGGAGTACCGACGAGCAGTACTTC. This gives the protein CASRSPSGSTDEQYF.

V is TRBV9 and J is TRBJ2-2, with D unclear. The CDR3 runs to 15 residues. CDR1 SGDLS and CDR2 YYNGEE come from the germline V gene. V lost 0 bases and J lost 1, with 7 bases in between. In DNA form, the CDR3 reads TGTGCCAGCAGCGTAGGGCAGGTGAACACCGGGGAGCTGTTTTTT. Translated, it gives CASSVGQVNTGELFF.

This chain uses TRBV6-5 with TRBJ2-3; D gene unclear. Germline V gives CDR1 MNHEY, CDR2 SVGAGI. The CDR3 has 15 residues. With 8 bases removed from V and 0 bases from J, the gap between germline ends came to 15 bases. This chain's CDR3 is CASRDRGRSTDTQYF. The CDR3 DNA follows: TGTGCCAGCCGTGACCGAGGTAGGAGCACAGATACGCAGTATTTT.

CDR3: CASSLPIQWETQYF. CDR3 in DNA: TGTGCCAGCTCACTCCCGATACAGTGGGAGACCCAGTACTTC. This rearrangement joins TRBV18 to TRBJ2-5; D gene uncertain. CDR1 is KGHSH, CDR2 LQKENI, per germline. Trimming removed 4 bases from V and 5 bases from J, with 14 bases in between. The CDR3 length is 14 residues.

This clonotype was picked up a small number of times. CDR3 residues: CATSDYLLAGGPHEQFF. DNA for the CDR3: TGTGCCACCAGTGACTACTTACTAGCGGGAGGGCCTCATGAGCAGTTCTTC. The genes are TRBV24-1 and TRBJ2-1; 13 bases map to TRBD2. This CDR3 spans 17 amino acids. CDR1 is KGHDR and CDR2 is SFDVKD in the germline V gene. The trim removed 4 bases at V and 8 bases at J, leaving 10 bases unmatched.

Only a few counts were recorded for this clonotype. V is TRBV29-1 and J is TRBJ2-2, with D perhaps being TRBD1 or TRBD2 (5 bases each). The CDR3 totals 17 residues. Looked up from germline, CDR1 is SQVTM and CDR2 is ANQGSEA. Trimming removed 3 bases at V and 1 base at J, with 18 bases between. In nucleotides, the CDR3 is TGCAGCGTTGAGGGTCCTCCGGGACGGATGAACACCGGGGAGCTGTTTTTT. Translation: CSVEGPPGRMNTGELFF.

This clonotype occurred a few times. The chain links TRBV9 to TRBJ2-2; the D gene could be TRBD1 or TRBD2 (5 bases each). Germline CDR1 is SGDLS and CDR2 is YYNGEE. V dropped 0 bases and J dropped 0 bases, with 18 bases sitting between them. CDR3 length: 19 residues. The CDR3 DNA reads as TGTGCCAGCAGCGTAGCCCTCCGGGACGCGCGGCCGAACACCGGGGAGCTGTTTTTT. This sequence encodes CASSVALRDARPNTGELFF.

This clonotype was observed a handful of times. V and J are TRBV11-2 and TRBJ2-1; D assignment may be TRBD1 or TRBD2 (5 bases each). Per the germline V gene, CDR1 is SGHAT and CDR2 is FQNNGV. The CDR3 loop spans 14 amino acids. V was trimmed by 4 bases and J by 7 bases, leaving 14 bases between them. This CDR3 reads CASSSRGSGNEQFF. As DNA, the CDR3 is TGTGCCAGCAGCTCCCGGGGCTCGGGTAATGAGCAGTTCTTC.

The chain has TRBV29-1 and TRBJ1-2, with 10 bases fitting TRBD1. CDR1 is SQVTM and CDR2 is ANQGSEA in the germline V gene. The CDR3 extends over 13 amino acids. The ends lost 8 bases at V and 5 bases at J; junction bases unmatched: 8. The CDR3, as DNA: TGCAGCAGCGGGACAGGGGTTGGGTATGGCTACACCTTC. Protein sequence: CSSGTGVGYGYTF.

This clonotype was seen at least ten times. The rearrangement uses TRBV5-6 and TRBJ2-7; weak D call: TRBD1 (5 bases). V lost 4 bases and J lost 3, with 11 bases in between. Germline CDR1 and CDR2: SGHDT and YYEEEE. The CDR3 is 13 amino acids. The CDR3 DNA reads TGTGCCAGCAGCCTACCTGACAGCTACGAGCAGTACTTC. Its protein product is CASSLPDSYEQYF.

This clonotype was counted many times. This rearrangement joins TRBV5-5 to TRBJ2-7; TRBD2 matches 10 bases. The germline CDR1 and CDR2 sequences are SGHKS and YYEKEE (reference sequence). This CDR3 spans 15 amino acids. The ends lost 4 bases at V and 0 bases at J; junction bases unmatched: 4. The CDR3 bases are TGTGCCAGCAGCCTTAGCGGGAGGAGCTCCTACGAGCAGTACTTC. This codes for CASSLSGRSSYEQYF.

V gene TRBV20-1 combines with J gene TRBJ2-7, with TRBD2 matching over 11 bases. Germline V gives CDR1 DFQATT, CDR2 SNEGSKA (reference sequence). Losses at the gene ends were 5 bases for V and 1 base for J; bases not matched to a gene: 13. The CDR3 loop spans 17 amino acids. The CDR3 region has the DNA TGCAGTGCTTCTCTACTAGCGGGAGTGAAAAAATCCTACGAGCAGTACTTC. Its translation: CSASLLAGVKKSYEQYF.

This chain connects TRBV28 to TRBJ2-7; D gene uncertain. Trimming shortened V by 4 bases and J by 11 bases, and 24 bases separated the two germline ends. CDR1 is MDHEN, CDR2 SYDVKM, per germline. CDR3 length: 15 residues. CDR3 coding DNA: TGTGCCAGCAGTTATCCCACCCCCTCCTCACCTCTAGAGTACTTC. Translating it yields CASSYPTPSSPLEYF.